Here is one T cell receptor (beta chain) with its context. This specimen belongs to a study of blood T cell repertoires in COVID-19. Data came from immunoSEQ multiplex PCR; TCRdb stores just in-frame clones and leaves some out. The table includes some 290,000 clones, approximately 89% detected once. CDR1 is LGHDT, CDR2 YNNKEL, per germline (reference sequence). The CDR3 length is 12 residues. V lost 6 bases and J lost 0, with 3 bases in between. The sequence came from a woman aged 30 to 39 who had recovered from COVID-19. The chain is built from TRBV3-1 (or the pseudogene TRBV3-2) and TRBJ1-3; D is ambiguous. The specimen was PBMCs or T cells enriched from blood (not recorded which). The CDR3 here is CASRYSGNTIYF. DNA of the CDR3: TGTGCCAGCAGGTACTCTGGAAACACCATATATTTT.